This T cell receptor (beta chain) was captured in a study of blood T cell repertoires in COVID-19. Study information: Some COVID-19 samples were acute and others convalescent; all came from the United States, Italy and Spain.

Recruitment covered about 25 US areas and drew participants whose ages spanned roughly 18 to 89 years. Cohort placement rested on clinical history that participants reported themselves. The recovered donors of Cohort 3 showed two negative PCRs, clearance, or symptom resolution. The method was immunoSEQ multiplex PCR; TCRdb's version includes in-frame clones alone and lacks a portion of them. The table records around 140,000 clones, approximately 79% of them present only once. This CDR3 has 14 residues. The germline V and J ends were trimmed by 6 bases and 2 bases, with 11 bases remaining between them. The germline gives CDR1 MDHEN, CDR2 SYDVKM.

Specimen: PBMCs or T cells enriched from blood (not recorded which). The receptor was isolated from a woman aged 50 to 65 who had recovered from COVID-19. The chain carries TRBV28 and TRBJ1-5, with D tentatively TRBD1 (6 bases). The CDR3 region has the DNA TGTGCCAGCAGCCCGAGACAGGGCAATCAGCCCCAGCATTTT. Its translation is CASSPRQGNQPQHF.